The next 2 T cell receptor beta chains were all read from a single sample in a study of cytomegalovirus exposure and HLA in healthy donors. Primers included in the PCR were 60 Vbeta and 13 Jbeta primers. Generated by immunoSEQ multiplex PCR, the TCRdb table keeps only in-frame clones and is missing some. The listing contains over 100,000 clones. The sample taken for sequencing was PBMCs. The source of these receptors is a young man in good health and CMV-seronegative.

Written as DNA, the CDR3 is TGTGCCAGCTCCTTAGCGGGGGCGGGTGAGCAGTTCTTC. Its translation is CASSLAGAGEQFF. This chain uses TRBV18 with TRBJ2-1; 9 bases map to TRBD2. The germline V gene has CDR1 KGHSH and CDR2 LQKENI. This CDR3 comprises 13 residues. The V gene end was trimmed by 6 bases and the J gene end by 9 bases; junction bases not matched to a gene: 6.

The chain's CDR3 is CASSPGAGTSGRRDEQYF. DNA for the CDR3: TGTGCCAGCAGCCCCGGGGCCGGGACTAGCGGGAGGAGGGACGAGCAGTACTTC. The chain couples TRBV7-9 to TRBJ2-7, with 15 bases aligning to TRBD2. V dropped 5 bases and J dropped 5; count of bases not matched to a gene: 13. The CDR3 consists of 18 residues. In germline, CDR1 is SEHNR, CDR2 FQNEAQ (reference sequence).